The 13 T cell receptor beta chains given below trace back to one sample, sequenced in a study of T cells in localized non-small cell lung cancer. Clones were read by immunoSEQ multiplex PCR, and TCRdb kept only the in-frame ones, dropping some. Among approximately 19,000 clones listed, approximately 80% were seen once. This sample comprised peripheral blood, obtained before any cancer treatment. The source of these receptors is a man aged 35 to 70 with stage I lung adenocarcinoma.

V gene TRBV15 combines with J gene TRBJ2-7, with D tentatively TRBD1 or TRBD2 (6 bases each). Per the germline V gene, CDR1 is LNHNV and CDR2 is YYDKDF (reference sequence). Trimming left V 5 bases short and J 4 bases short, with 12 bases between. The CDR3 contains 13 residues. CDR3 in DNA: TGTGCCACCAGCTTCGAGGGGGGATACGAGCAGTACTTC. Translated: CATSFEGGYEQYF.

The chain couples TRBV13 to TRBJ1-1; 7 bases map to TRBD1. CDR3 length: 12 amino acids. V was clipped by 3 bases and J by 7 bases; unmatched bases: 2. Germline V gene data show CDR1 as PRHDT and CDR2 as FYEKMQ (reference sequence). CDR3 sequence (DNA): TGTGCCAGCAGCTTTGACAGGGTTGAAGCTTTCTTT. Translation: CASSFDRVEAFF. The variable domain in full, completed from reference TRBV13 and TRBJ1-1, reads AAGVIQSPRHLIKEKRETATLKCYPIPRHDTVYWYQQGPGQDPQFLISFYEKMQSDKGSIPDRFSAQQFSDYHSELNMSSLELGDSALYFCASSFDRVEAFFGQGTRLTVV.

The V and J genes are TRBV19 and TRBJ2-1; maybe TRBD2 (6 bases). Between the trimmed V and J ends, which lost 4 bases and 6 bases, there was a span of 16 bases. Germline V gives CDR1 LNHDA, CDR2 SQIVND (reference sequence). There are 15 residues in the CDR3. The CDR3, as DNA: TGTGCCAGTAGTACACTAGCATATATCGGCAATGAGCAGTTCTTC. Encoded protein: CASSTLAYIGNEQFF.

This chain links TRBV7-2 with TRBJ1-1; 9 bases fit TRBD1. The V segment lost 3 bases and the J segment 2 bases; nucleotides outside the gene matches: 4. CDR1 is SGHTA and CDR2 is FQGNSA in the germline V gene. This CDR3 is built from 15 residues. CDR3 sequence (DNA): TGTGCCAGCAGCTTGGCAACAGGGGGCAACACTGAAGCTTTCTTT. Translated: CASSLATGGNTEAFF.

This rearrangement joins TRBV7-9 to TRBJ1-1; D is undetermined. V lost 5 bases and J 1 base, leaving 11 bases between the germline ends. Germline-derived CDR1 and CDR2 are SEHNR and FQNEAQ (reference sequence). CDR3 length: 14 residues. CDR3 sequence reads: CASSRAAENTEAFF. CDR3 bases: TGTGCCAGCAGCCGCGCGGCGGAGAACACTGAAGCTTTCTTT.

The chain employs TRBV6-1 and TRBJ1-2; no clear D gene. Trimming left V 1 base short and J 3 bases short, with 12 bases between. Germline assignment: CDR1 MNHNS and CDR2 SASEGT. The CDR3 extends over 15 amino acids. The CDR3 spells CASSEEKGFYYGYTF. For the CDR3, the DNA is TGTGCCAGCAGTGAAGAAAAAGGGTTCTACTATGGCTACACCTTC.

This chain uses TRBV6-9 with TRBJ2-7; the match to TRBD1 covers 7 bases. V was clipped by 3 bases and J by 3 bases; unmatched bases: 2. CDR3 length equals 13 residues. Germline V gene data show CDR1 as MNHGY and CDR2 as SVAAGI. The CDR3 is CASSYRQGYEQYF. The CDR3 DNA is TGTGCCAGCAGTTACCGACAGGGCTACGAGCAGTACTTC.

The CDR3 sequence: CASYYQGAFSGANVLTF. The CDR3 DNA follows: TGTGCCAGCTACTACCAGGGGGCATTCTCTGGGGCCAACGTCCTGACTTTC. V gene TRBV2 combines with J gene TRBJ2-6, with 8 positions matching TRBD1. This CDR3 region has 17 residues. V shed 8 bases, J shed 0 bases, and the junction held 9 bases outside the gene matches. CDR1 and CDR2 from the germline V gene are SNHLY and FYNNEI.

V gene TRBV9 combines with J gene TRBJ2-7; 9 nucleotides match TRBD1. The CDR3 length is 16 residues. Germline CDR1 and CDR2: SGDLS and YYNGEE. The V segment lost 3 bases and the J segment 1 base; nucleotides outside the gene matches: 8. The CDR3 here is CASSGSGTGFSYEQYF. The CDR3 bases are TGTGCCAGCAGCGGATCCGGGACAGGGTTTTCCTACGAGCAGTACTTC.

The chain employs TRBV5-4 and TRBJ2-5, with D possibly matching TRBD1 (5 bases). Trimming removed 1 base from V and 3 bases from J, with 13 bases in between. The CDR3 spans 15 residues. Germline lookup yields CDR1 SGHNT and CDR2 YYREEE (reference sequence). The CDR3 DNA reads TGTGCCAGCAGCTTGAGGGCAACGGACAAAGAGACCCAGTACTTC. Translating it yields CASSLRATDKETQYF.

This clone is a singleton in its sample. This sequence joins TRBV28 and TRBJ2-6; D remains ambiguous. The CDR3 contains 16 residues. The ends were cut back, 5 bases at V and 0 bases at J, with 11 bases in the middle. Germline V gene lookup returns CDR1 MDHEN and CDR2 SYDVKM. The CDR3 is CASSGSGRSGANVLTF. CDR3 DNA: TGTGCCAGCAGTGGCTCCGGGCGCTCTGGGGCCAACGTCCTGACTTTC.

This CDR3 is CASSFQGAGEKLFF. The DNA for the CDR3 is TGTGCCAGCAGTTTCCAGGGGGCGGGTGAAAAACTGTTTTTT. V gene TRBV28 combines with J gene TRBJ1-4; TRBD1 aligns across 8 bases. The junction had 4 bases not matched to a gene; V was cut back by 3 bases and J by 7 bases. This CDR3 has 14 amino acids. Germline V gene lookup returns CDR1 MDHEN and CDR2 SYDVKM.

This sequence joins TRBV18 and TRBJ2-7, with D unclear. Germline V gene lookup returns CDR1 KGHSH and CDR2 LQKENI. CDR3 size: 12 residues. V was pared by 4 bases and J by 2 bases, with 6 bases between. CDR3 amino acids: CASSLDPYEQYF. As DNA, the CDR3 is TGTGCCAGCTCACTCGATCCCTACGAGCAGTACTTC.